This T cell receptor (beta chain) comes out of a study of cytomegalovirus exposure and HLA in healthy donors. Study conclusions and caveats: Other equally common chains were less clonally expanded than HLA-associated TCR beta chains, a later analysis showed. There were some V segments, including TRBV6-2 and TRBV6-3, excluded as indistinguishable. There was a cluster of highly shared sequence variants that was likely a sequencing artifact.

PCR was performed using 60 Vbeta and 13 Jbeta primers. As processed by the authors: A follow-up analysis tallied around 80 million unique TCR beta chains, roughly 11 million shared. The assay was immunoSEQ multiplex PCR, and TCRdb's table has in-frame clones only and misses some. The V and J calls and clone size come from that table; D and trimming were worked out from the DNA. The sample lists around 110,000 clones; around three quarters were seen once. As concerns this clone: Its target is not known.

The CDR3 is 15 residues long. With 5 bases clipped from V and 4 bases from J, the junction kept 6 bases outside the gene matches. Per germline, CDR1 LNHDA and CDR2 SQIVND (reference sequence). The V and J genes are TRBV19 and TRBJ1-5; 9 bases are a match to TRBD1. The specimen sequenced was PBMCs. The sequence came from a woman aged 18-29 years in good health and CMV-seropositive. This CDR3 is CASSSTGGINQPQHF. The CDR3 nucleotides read TGTGCCAGTAGTTCGACAGGGGGGATTAATCAGCCCCAGCATTTT. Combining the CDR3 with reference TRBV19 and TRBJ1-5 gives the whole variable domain DGGITQSPKYLFRKEGQNVTLSCEQNLNHDAMYWYRQDPGQGLRLIYYSQIVNDFQKGDIAEGYSVSREKKESFPLTVTSAQKNPTAFYLCASSSTGGINQPQHFGDGTRLSIL.